The next 22 T cell receptor beta chains were all read from a single sample in a study of PD-L1 blockade in urothelial cancer (dated by TCRdb to 2016 to 2017). Libraries were made using the immunoSEQ multiplex PCR assay. TCRdb's version of the immuneACCESS table is confined to in-frame rearrangements and falls short of the full clone set. An unresolved V gene accounts for under half of the shortfall where checked; the remainder is of unknown origin. The sample includes about 86,000 clones, with roughly 84% observed a single time. Under 15% of the sample is in the top ten clones. Per the publication, the time point label means: pretreatment peripheral blood. The sequenced sample was PBMCs, obtained around atezolizumab (anti-PD-L1) treatment. These receptors all come from a man aged 60-69 years with urothelial cancer.

The chain links TRBV5-4 to TRBJ2-1; 8 nucleotides align to TRBD1. Trimming took 6 bases from V and 10 from J; bases not matched to a gene: 6. The CDR3 length is 12 residues. Looked up from germline, CDR1 is SGHNT and CDR2 is YYREEE (reference sequence). The CDR3 nucleotides are TGTGCCAGCATCGTACAGGGGGAAGAGCAGTTCTTC. Amino acids: CASIVQGEEQFF.

The chain uses TRBV28 and TRBJ1-4; 9 bases map to TRBD1. The V gene end was trimmed by 6 bases and the J gene end by 6 bases; junction bases not matched to a gene: 11. This CDR3 comprises 16 residues. CDR1 MDHEN and CDR2 SYDVKM come from the germline V gene. The CDR3 nucleotides read TGTGCCAGCAGAGAATCAGGACAGGGGTTTTATGAAAAACTGTTTTTT. Protein sequence: CASRESGQGFYEKLFF.

CDR3 in DNA: TGCGCCAACGGCCGGGACTACACAGATACGCAGTATTTT. This translates into CANGRDYTDTQYF. The chain carries TRBV10-2 and TRBJ2-3; TRBD2 matches at 7 bases. There are 13 residues in the CDR3. Germline V gives CDR1 WSHSY, CDR2 SAAADI. V dropped 10 bases and J dropped 2; count of bases not matched to a gene: 6.

The chain uses TRBV29-1 and TRBJ1-1, with D hard to call. V dropped 8 bases and J dropped 0 bases, with 13 bases sitting between them. The CDR3 length is 13 residues. Germline-derived CDR1 and CDR2 are SQVTM and ANQGSEA. CDR3 sequence: CSIRVQLNTEAFF. CDR3 coding DNA: TGCAGCATCCGGGTGCAATTGAACACTGAAGCTTTCTTT.

The V gene is TRBV6-6, the J gene TRBJ1-2; no firm D call. CDR3 size: 14 residues. Per germline, CDR1 MNHNY and CDR2 SVGAGI (reference sequence). Trimming removed 1 base at V and 4 bases at J, with 10 bases between. CDR3: CASSYFPGSYGYTF. Here the CDR3 DNA reads TGTGCCAGCAGTTACTTTCCAGGAAGCTATGGCTACACCTTC.

This clone was picked up one time. The V call is TRBV5-8, the J call TRBJ1-2; D is unclear. Per the germline V gene, CDR1 is SGHTS and CDR2 is YDEGEE. V dropped 0 bases and J dropped 4 bases, with 13 bases sitting between them. The CDR3 runs to 15 residues. The CDR3 region has the DNA TGTGCCAGCAGCTTGGCCGCGCTCACCCTCTATGGCTACACCTTC. This sequence encodes CASSLAALTLYGYTF.

This rearrangement joins TRBV28 to TRBJ2-1; maybe TRBD1 (6 bases). The V end lost 4 bases, the J end lost 7 bases, and 8 bases lay between the germline ends. The CDR3 contains 12 residues. Germline lookup yields CDR1 MDHEN and CDR2 SYDVKM. DNA for the CDR3: TGTGCCAGCAGTTCACAGGGAAATGAGCAGTTCTTC. It translates to CASSSQGNEQFF.

The chain is built from TRBV5-1 and TRBJ1-2, with a tentative D call TRBD1 (5 bases). From germline, CDR1 is SGHRS and CDR2 YFSETQ. This CDR3 is 16 amino acids long. The V gene lost 0 bases and the J gene lost 1 base, with 13 bases spanning the gap. CDR3 nucleotides: TGCGCCAGCAGCTTGGAAATCGGGGGAGGTAACTATGGCTACACCTTC. Amino acids: CASSLEIGGGNYGYTF.

Remarks on this clone: Additional DNA sequences in this sample encode the identical CDR3. The chain is built from TRBV5-1 and TRBJ1-1; 7 nucleotides agree with TRBD1. CDR1 is SGHRS and CDR2 is YFSETQ in the germline V gene. V gave up 2 bases and J gave up 5 bases; unmatched junction bases: 3. The CDR3 loop spans 13 amino acids. CDR3 protein: CASSFHRGTEAFF. The CDR3 DNA reads TGCGCCAGCAGCTTCCACAGGGGTACTGAAGCTTTCTTT.

This clone was recorded a few times. The chain uses TRBV5-5 and TRBJ2-5, with a weak D call TRBD1 (6 bases). Between the trimmed V and J ends, which lost 3 bases and 5 bases, there was a span of 17 bases. The CDR3 has 15 residues. CDR1 is SGHKS, CDR2 YYEKEE, per germline (reference sequence). The CDR3 nucleotides are TGTGCCAGCAGCTGGGGGCCCACTAGAGAGGAGACCCAGTACTTC. Translated: CASSWGPTREETQYF.

The V and J genes are TRBV27 and TRBJ2-3, with TRBD2 identical over 9 bases. Per germline, CDR1 MNHEY and CDR2 SMNVEV (reference sequence). J gave up 6 bases and V 10 bases, and 20 bases lay outside the gene matches. This CDR3 is built from 17 residues. The CDR3 loop is CATMGGGVHRDTDTQYF. The CDR3 DNA reads as TGTGCCACCATGGGCGGGGGGGTACACAGAGACACGGATACGCAGTATTTT.

The chain employs TRBV30 and TRBJ1-2; 12 nucleotides align to TRBD1. The CDR3 spans 19 residues. Trimming at V came to 2 bases and at J to 4 bases, leaving 17 bases not matched to a gene. CDR1 and CDR2 from the germline V gene are GTSNPN and SVGIG (reference sequence). CDR3: CAWSISAGTGGQGSYGYTF. CDR3 bases: TGTGCCTGGAGTATCTCTGCCGGGACAGGGGGCCAAGGGAGCTATGGCTACACCTTC.

This chain uses TRBV7-2 with TRBJ1-6, with 8 bases identical to TRBD1. Germline V lookup: CDR1 SGHTA, CDR2 FQGNSA. V shed 1 base and J 7 bases; nucleotides not matched to a gene: 6. The CDR3 length is 16 residues. CDR3 nucleotide sequence: TGTGCCAGCAGCTTAGGGCAGGGGGCGGCGAATTCACCCCTCCACTTT. It specifies CASSLGQGAANSPLHF.

V and J are TRBV18 and TRBJ1-2, with no clear D. Germline CDR1 and CDR2: KGHSH and LQKENI. V was trimmed by 4 bases and J by 2 bases, leaving 11 bases between them. The CDR3 spans 14 residues. The CDR3 protein is CASSQQQQNYGYTF. The CDR3 DNA reads TGTGCCAGCTCACAACAACAACAGAACTATGGCTACACCTTC.

V is TRBV29-1 and J is TRBJ2-3; D might be TRBD1 (6 bases). CDR1 SQVTM and CDR2 ANQGSEA come from the germline V gene. The V gene lost 5 bases and the J gene lost 2 bases, with 14 bases spanning the gap. This CDR3 region has 14 residues. DNA of the CDR3: TGCAGCGTTAAAACACAGGGAAACACAGATACGCAGTATTTT. It encodes CSVKTQGNTDTQYF.

This chain joins TRBV27 and TRBJ1-5, with D perhaps TRBD1 (6 bases). CDR1 MNHEY and CDR2 SMNVEV come from the germline V gene (reference sequence). V lost 6 bases and J lost 9, with 18 bases in between. The CDR3 totals 14 residues. CDR3 in amino acids: CASSPQGTRGPQHF. CDR3 sequence (DNA): TGTGCCAGCAGCCCACAGGGAACCCGGGGGCCCCAGCATTTT.

The chain uses TRBV11-3 and TRBJ2-7; D remains unclear. The V gene's germline CDR1 is SGHNT and CDR2 YENEEA. The V and J ends lost 0 bases and 4 bases respectively, with 10 bases between them. The CDR3 totals 14 residues. The CDR3 is CASSLDDRVYEQYF. The CDR3 DNA follows: TGTGCCAGCAGCTTAGATGATCGGGTTTACGAGCAGTACTTC.

The chain combines TRBV6-6 with TRBJ2-6; no firm D call. The CDR3 runs to 13 residues. Germline values: CDR1 MNHNY, CDR2 SVGAGI (reference sequence). V lost 7 bases to trimming and J lost 9 bases, with 13 bases between them. CDR3 DNA sequence: TGTGCCAGCAACCGGGTCCTCGTCAACGTCCTGACTTTC. Residues: CASNRVLVNVLTF.

This clone was counted a single time. J is TRBJ1-2 and V is TRBV5-1; 10 bases match TRBD1. The V gene end was trimmed by 2 bases and the J gene end by 8 bases; junction bases not matched to a gene: 3. The CDR3 totals 13 residues. Germline V CDR1 and CDR2: SGHRS, YFSETQ. CDR3 region: CASSFGTGDGYTF. CDR3 in DNA: TGCGCCAGCAGCTTCGGGACAGGGGACGGCTACACCTTC.

V usage is TRBV4-1 and J usage is TRBJ2-7, with D perhaps TRBD1 (5 bases). Trimming removed 2 bases at V and 5 bases at J, with 16 bases between. Germline lookup yields CDR1 MGHRA and CDR2 YSYEKL. This CDR3 has 15 residues. CDR3 DNA sequence: TGCGCCAGCAGCCAATCGGTCTGGCAGGGCAACGAGCAGTACTTC. The encoded protein is CASSQSVWQGNEQYF.

The gene calls are TRBV27 and TRBJ1-2; TRBD1 agrees at 8 bases. Germline V gene lookup returns CDR1 MNHEY and CDR2 SMNVEV (reference sequence). The CDR3 consists of 19 residues. With 5 bases clipped from V and 0 bases from J, the junction kept 17 bases outside the gene matches. The CDR3 is CASSPLLIPGQETNYGYTF. The DNA of the CDR3 is TGTGCCAGCAGTCCCCTCCTGATTCCGGGACAGGAGACTAACTATGGCTACACCTTC.

The chain links TRBV5-4 to TRBJ2-5; D is ambiguous. Germline V gives CDR1 SGHNT, CDR2 YYREEE (reference sequence). The germline V and J ends were trimmed by 6 bases and 5 bases, with 17 bases remaining between them. This CDR3 region has 14 residues. The CDR3 coding sequence is TGTGCCAGCATTTCCGCAGGCTCGGCGGAGACCCAGTACTTC. Translated: CASISAGSAETQYF.